A selection of T cell receptor beta chains follows, all from one sample in a study of blood T cells in healthy people across ages. Each CDR3 protein is one row after TCRdb ran MiXCR on the 5' RACE reads. This sample yields some 1.4 million distinct CDR3 sequences, of which 42% are seen a single time; approximately 7.9% belongs to the top ten. Sequencing input: blood. The receptors stem from a young woman in good health. Each CDR3 is given with its conserved first and last residue. The order of the fields is V gene, clone size, CDR3 length, CDR3 protein. Expanded clones get a size class; other rows say once, few or many, or leave the size out.

v_gene: TRBV12-3/TRBV12-4; abundance: .; len: 12; CDR3aa: CATTLGTGELFF
v_gene: TRBV10-3; abundance: .; len: 15; CDR3aa: CAISPPGQGPAEAFF
v_gene: TRBV4-2; abundance: .; len: 15; CDR3aa: CASSYGHGANYGYTF
v_gene: TRBV5-1; abundance: few; len: 16; CDR3aa: CASSLVSRVGYNEQFF
v_gene: TRBV12-3/TRBV12-4; abundance: few; len: 13; CDR3aa: CASRTHGTDTQYF
v_gene: TRBV7-3; abundance: .; len: 13; CDR3aa: CASSSRPDTEAFF
v_gene: TRBV11-1; abundance: .; len: 13; CDR3aa: CASSVHSGTEAFF
v_gene: TRBV20-1; abundance: .; len: 15; CDR3aa: CSARDSAGVADEQYF
v_gene: TRBV5-1; abundance: few; len: 20; CDR3aa: CASSYPIRDSPLKTQETQYF
v_gene: TRBV27; abundance: .; len: 17; CDR3aa: CASSSAGASGVTDTQYF
v_gene: TRBV12-5; abundance: few; len: 11; CDR3aa: CASGLGTVQFF
v_gene: TRBV3-1; abundance: few; len: 15; CDR3aa: CASSQGSGSYNEQFF
v_gene: TRBV12-3/TRBV12-4; abundance: once; len: 17; CDR3aa: CASSPGTGTSGANVLTF
v_gene: TRBV4-2; abundance: .; len: 16; CDR3aa: CAGSQDSWEGAIIQYF
v_gene: TRBV11-2; abundance: .; len: 16; CDR3aa: CASSILLAGDADEQFF
v_gene: TRBV7-2; abundance: .; len: 11; CDR3aa: CASSFLAEQYF
v_gene: TRBV5-8; abundance: .; len: 16; CDR3aa: CASSPGVDLGQGEQFF
v_gene: TRBV6-2/TRBV6-3; abundance: .; len: 16; CDR3aa: CASSYEAALQQETQYF
v_gene: TRBV27; abundance: .; len: 15; CDR3aa: CASSLSRGLNNEQFF
v_gene: TRBV20-1; abundance: .; len: 15; CDR3aa: CSARKPEGENYGYTF
v_gene: TRBV28; abundance: few; len: 15; CDR3aa: CASSRGTAANSPLHF
v_gene: TRBV6-1; abundance: .; len: 15; CDR3aa: CASSVATGGTYEQYF
v_gene: TRBV14; abundance: few; len: 17; CDR3aa: CASSQRFSALARVEQYF
v_gene: TRBV7-2; abundance: .; len: 16; CDR3aa: CASSLEGREAYNEQFF
v_gene: TRBV3-1; abundance: .; len: 15; CDR3aa: CASSPRTSGEETQYF
v_gene: TRBV7-9; abundance: many; len: 12; CDR3aa: CASSLAGNTIYF
v_gene: TRBV6-1; abundance: few; len: 12; CDR3aa: CASSGAYQPQHF
v_gene: TRBV20-1; abundance: few; len: 13; CDR3aa: CSARDLAGGGYTF
v_gene: TRBV2; abundance: once; len: 16; CDR3aa: CAIPSGTGPGVDTQYF
v_gene: TRBV11-2; abundance: many; len: 14; CDR3aa: CASSEGTAYNEQFF
v_gene: TRBV2; abundance: .; len: 16; CDR3aa: CASSANGGGLSGELFF
v_gene: TRBV5-1; abundance: .; len: 19; CDR3aa: CAGSPRTSGRLANTGELFF
v_gene: TRBV11-1; abundance: few; len: 13; CDR3aa: CASSVTLNSPLHF
v_gene: TRBV6-5; abundance: few; len: 13; CDR3aa: CASSYSRDQPQHF
v_gene: TRBV15; abundance: few; len: 14; CDR3aa: CATSRGGGTYEQYF
v_gene: TRBV28; abundance: .; len: 14; CDR3aa: CASRRRQALDTIYF
v_gene: TRBV27; abundance: .; len: 13; CDR3aa: CASAPLAAYEQYF
v_gene: TRBV20-1; abundance: .; len: 13; CDR3aa: CSAAETGVTEQFF
v_gene: TRBV7-9; abundance: few; len: 16; CDR3aa: CASSLSSGGVTDTQYF
v_gene: TRBV3-1; abundance: .; len: 12; CDR3aa: CASRAGTGGEFF
v_gene: TRBV20-1; abundance: once; len: 12; CDR3aa: CSGGPIATTQYF
v_gene: TRBV29-1; abundance: many; len: 14; CDR3aa: CSAGGTGGADTQYF
v_gene: TRBV20-1; abundance: .; len: 12; CDR3aa: CSAADRAYEQYF
v_gene: TRBV10-3; abundance: many; len: 15; CDR3aa: CAISESAGPPAEQYF
v_gene: TRBV11-1; abundance: .; len: 13; CDR3aa: CASSLRLTGELFF
v_gene: TRBV7-2; abundance: many; len: 14; CDR3aa: CASMGQGSFGEQYF
v_gene: TRBV10-3; abundance: once; len: 16; CDR3aa: CAISESTGGGNYGYTF
v_gene: TRBV5-1; abundance: .; len: 16; CDR3aa: CASSPAGTGPFVAAFF
v_gene: TRBV19; abundance: .; len: 15; CDR3aa: CASSIGRPGGKEQFF
v_gene: TRBV6-5; abundance: few; len: 15; CDR3aa: CASRLTGLGNEKLFF
v_gene: TRBV27; abundance: .; len: 16; CDR3aa: CASSFAGGGSEGEQYF
v_gene: TRBV6-1; abundance: few; len: 13; CDR3aa: CASTDSLNTEAFF
v_gene: TRBV7-9; abundance: .; len: 15; CDR3aa: CASSREGPGPYGYTF